This T cell receptor (beta chain) stems from a study of radiation and T cells in renal cell carcinoma. This clone is a singleton in its sample. Its antigen is unknown. The treatment was: treatment-naive control, cytoreductive nephrectomy. Findings of the study overall: Tumor samples were small regions of around 0.91 g. Irradiated tumors held more dominant CDR3 motifs than control tumors. Top 100 clonotypes averaged around 50% in irradiated versus about 40% in nephrectomy-only tumors.

The method was immunoSEQ multiplex PCR; TCRdb's version includes in-frame clones alone and lacks a portion of them. The sample lists tens of thousands of clones; over 45% were seen once. CDR3 length: 16 amino acids. V was shortened by 0 bases and J by 4 bases, with 13 bases between the two germline ends. The germline V gene encodes CDR1 KGHSH and CDR2 LQKENI. This TCR was recovered from a middle-aged man with renal cell carcinoma. J is TRBJ1-3 and V is TRBV18, with D hard to call. Sample: tumor tissue, taken from a patient whose treatment was nephrectomy without radiotherapy. This CDR3 is CASSPPNHGIGNTIYF. DNA for the CDR3: TGTGCCAGCTCACCACCTAATCACGGGATAGGAAACACCATATATTTT.